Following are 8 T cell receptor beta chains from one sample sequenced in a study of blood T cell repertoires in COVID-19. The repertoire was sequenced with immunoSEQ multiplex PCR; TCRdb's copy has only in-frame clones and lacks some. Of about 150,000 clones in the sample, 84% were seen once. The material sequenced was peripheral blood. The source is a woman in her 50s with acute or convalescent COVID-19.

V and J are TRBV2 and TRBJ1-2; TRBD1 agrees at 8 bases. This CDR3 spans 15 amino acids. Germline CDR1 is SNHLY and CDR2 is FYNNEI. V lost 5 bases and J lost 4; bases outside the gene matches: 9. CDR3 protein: CASSPDRGVGYGYTF. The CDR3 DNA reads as TGTGCCAGCAGTCCTGACAGGGGTGTGGGCTATGGCTACACCTTC.

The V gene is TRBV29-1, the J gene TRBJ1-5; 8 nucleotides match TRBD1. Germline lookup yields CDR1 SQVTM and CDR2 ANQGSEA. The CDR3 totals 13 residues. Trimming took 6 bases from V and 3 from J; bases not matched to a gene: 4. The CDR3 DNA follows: TGCAGCGTCGGGACAGGAGTCAATCAGCCCCAGCATTTT. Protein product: CSVGTGVNQPQHF.

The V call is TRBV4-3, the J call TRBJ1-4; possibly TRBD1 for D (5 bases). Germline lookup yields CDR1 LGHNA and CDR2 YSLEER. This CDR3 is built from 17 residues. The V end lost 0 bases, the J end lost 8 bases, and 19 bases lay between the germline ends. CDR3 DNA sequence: TGCGCCAGCAGCCAAGATCCGATGGGGCAGGGCTTCGAAAAACTGTTTTTT. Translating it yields CASSQDPMGQGFEKLFF.

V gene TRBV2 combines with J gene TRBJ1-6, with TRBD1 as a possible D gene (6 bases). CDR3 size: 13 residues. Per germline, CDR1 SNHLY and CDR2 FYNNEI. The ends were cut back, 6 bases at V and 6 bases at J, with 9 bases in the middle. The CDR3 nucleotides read TGTGCCAGCAGGGGGGCCATTAATTCACCCCTCCACTTT. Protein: CASRGAINSPLHF.

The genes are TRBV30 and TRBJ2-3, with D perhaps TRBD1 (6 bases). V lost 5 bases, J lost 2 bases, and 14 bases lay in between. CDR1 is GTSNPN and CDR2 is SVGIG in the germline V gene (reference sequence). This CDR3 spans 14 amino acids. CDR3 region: CAWALGANTDTQYF. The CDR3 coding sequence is TGTGCCTGGGCCCTGGGGGCTAACACAGATACGCAGTATTTT.

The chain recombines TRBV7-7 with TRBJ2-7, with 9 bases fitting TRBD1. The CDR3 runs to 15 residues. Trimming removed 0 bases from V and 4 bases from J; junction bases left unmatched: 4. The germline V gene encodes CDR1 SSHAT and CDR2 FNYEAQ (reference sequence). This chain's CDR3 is CASSLALGQGYEQYF. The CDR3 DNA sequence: TGTGCCAGCAGCTTAGCCCTGGGACAGGGATACGAGCAGTACTTC.

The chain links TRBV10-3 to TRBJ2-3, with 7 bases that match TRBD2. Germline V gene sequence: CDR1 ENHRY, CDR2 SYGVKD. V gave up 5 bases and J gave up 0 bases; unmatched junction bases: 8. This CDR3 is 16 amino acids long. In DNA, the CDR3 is TGTGCCATCAGTAGCGGGGCGGTCTCTAGCACAGATACGCAGTATTTT. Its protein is CAISSGAVSSTDTQYF.

This CDR3 is CASSPAGGAYEQYF. The CDR3 DNA reads as TGTGCCAGCAGCCCCGCGGGGGGCGCCTACGAGCAGTACTTC. The V gene is TRBV11-2, the J gene TRBJ2-7; 8 nucleotides align to TRBD2. Looked up from germline, CDR1 is SGHAT and CDR2 is FQNNGV. V lost 5 bases to trimming and J lost 2 bases; unmatched junction nucleotides: 5. This CDR3 region has 14 residues.